The present entry profiles one T cell receptor beta chain with its context. TCRdb called the RT-PCR reads again in MiXCR, with one record for every CDR3 protein. The sample has hundreds of thousands of distinct CDR3 sequences; under 20% are singletons. This entry belongs to a study of patients and donors after allogeneic stem cell transplantation. The sequencing input was blood, either unsorted or a sorted T cell fraction (not recorded which). The clonotype was recovered from a human donor who was either an allogeneic HSCT recipient or a stem cell or donor lymphocyte infusion donor (not recorded which). It is not recorded whose cells these are; they may come from a transplant donor.

The CDR3 nucleotides are TGCAGTGCTAGTTACCCCCGACGGCCCAAGACCCAGTACTTC. As protein: CSASYPRRPKTQYF. The chain employs TRBV20-1 and TRBJ2-5; D gene unclear. The V end lost 3 bases, the J end lost 6 bases, and 17 bases lay between the germline ends. The length of the CDR3 is 14 residues. From germline, CDR1 is DFQATT and CDR2 SNEGSKA (reference sequence).